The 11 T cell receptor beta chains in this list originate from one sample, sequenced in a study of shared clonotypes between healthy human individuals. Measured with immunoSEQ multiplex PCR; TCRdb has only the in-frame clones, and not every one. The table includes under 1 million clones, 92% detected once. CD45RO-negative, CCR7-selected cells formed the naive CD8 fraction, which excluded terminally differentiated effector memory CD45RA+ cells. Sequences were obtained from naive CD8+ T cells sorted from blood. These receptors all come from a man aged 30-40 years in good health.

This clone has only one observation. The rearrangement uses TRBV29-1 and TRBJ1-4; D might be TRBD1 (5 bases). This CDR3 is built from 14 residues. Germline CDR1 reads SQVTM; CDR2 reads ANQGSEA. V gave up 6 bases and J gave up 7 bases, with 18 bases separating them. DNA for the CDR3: TGCAGCGTCCTACTTCGGGGGGTCCCTGAAAAACTGTTTTTT. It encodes CSVLLRGVPEKLFF.

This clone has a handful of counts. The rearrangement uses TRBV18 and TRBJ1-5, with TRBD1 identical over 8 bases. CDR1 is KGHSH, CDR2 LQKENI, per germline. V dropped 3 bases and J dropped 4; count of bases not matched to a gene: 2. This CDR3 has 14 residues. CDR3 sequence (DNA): TGTGCCAGCTCACCGACAGGGGAAAATCAGCCCCAGCATTTT. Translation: CASSPTGENQPQHF.

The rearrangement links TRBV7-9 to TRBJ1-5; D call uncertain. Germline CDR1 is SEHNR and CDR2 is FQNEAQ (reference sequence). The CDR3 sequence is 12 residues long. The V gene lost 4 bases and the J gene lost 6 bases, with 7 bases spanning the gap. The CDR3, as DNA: TGTGCCAGCAGCTCCGGAAGTCAGCCCCAGCATTTT. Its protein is CASSSGSQPQHF.

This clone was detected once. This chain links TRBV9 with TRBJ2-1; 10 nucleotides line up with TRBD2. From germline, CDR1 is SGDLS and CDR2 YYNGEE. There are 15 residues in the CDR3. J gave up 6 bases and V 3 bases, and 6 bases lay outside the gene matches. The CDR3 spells CASSASGRAINEQFF. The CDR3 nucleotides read TGTGCCAGCAGCGCAAGCGGGAGGGCCATCAATGAGCAGTTCTTC.

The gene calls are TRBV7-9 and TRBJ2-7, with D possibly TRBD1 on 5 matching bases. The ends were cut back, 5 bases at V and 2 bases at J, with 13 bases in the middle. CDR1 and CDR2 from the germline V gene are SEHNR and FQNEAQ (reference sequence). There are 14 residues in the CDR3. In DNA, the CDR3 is TGTGCCAGCAGCCCGGTCGACAGAACCTACGAGCAGTACTTC. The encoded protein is CASSPVDRTYEQYF.

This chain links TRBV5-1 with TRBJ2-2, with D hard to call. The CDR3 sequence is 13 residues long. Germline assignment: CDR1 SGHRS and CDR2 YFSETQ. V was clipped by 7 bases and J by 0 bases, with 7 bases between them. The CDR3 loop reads CASAEANTGELFF. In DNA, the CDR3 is TGCGCCAGCGCAGAAGCGAACACCGGGGAGCTGTTTTTT.

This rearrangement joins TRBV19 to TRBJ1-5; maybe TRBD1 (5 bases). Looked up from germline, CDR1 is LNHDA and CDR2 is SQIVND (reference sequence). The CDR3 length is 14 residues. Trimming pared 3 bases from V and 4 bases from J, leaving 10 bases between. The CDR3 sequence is CASSIDSYNQPQHF. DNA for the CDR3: TGTGCCAGTAGTATCGACAGCTATAATCAGCCCCAGCATTTT. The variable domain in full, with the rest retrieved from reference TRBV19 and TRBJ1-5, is DGGITQSPKYLFRKEGQNVTLSCEQNLNHDAMYWYRQDPGQGLRLIYYSQIVNDFQKGDIAEGYSVSREKKESFPLTVTSAQKNPTAFYLCASSIDSYNQPQHFGDGTRLSIL.

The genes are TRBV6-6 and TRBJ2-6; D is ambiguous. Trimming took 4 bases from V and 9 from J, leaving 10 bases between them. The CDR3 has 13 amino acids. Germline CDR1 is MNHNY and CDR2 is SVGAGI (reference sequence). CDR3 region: CASSSKKGNVLTF. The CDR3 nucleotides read TGTGCCAGCAGTTCTAAAAAGGGCAACGTCCTGACTTTC.

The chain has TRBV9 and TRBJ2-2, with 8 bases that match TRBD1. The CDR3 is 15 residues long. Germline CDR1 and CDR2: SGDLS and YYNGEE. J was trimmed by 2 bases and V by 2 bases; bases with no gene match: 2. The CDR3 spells CASSVTGGNTGELFF. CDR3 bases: TGTGCCAGCAGCGTCACAGGGGGAAACACCGGGGAGCTGTTTTTT. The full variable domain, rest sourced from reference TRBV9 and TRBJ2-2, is DSGVTQTPKHLITATGQRVTLRCSPRSGDLSVYWYQQSLDQGLQFLIQYYNGEERAKGNILERFSAQQFPDLHSELNLSSLELGDSALYFCASSVTGGNTGELFFGEGSRLTVL.

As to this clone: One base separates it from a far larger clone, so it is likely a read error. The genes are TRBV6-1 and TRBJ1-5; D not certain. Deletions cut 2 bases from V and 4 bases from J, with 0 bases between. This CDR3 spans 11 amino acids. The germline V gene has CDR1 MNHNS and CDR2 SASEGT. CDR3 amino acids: CASSENQPQHF. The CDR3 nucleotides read TGTGCCAGCAGTGAAAATCAGCCCCAGCATTTT.

The CDR3 DNA follows: TGTGCCAGCAGCCAGACAGGGGATAGCAATCAGCCCCAGCATTTT. Translating gives CASSQTGDSNQPQHF. The V gene is TRBV7-9, the J gene TRBJ1-5, with 8 bases identical to TRBD1. The V gene end was trimmed by 5 bases and the J gene end by 0 bases; junction bases not matched to a gene: 3. The length of the CDR3 is 15 residues. The germline CDR1 and CDR2 sequences are SEHNR and FQNEAQ (reference sequence).